This T cell receptor (beta chain) derives from a study of human T cells and chemical hapten exposure. The overall study: Patients, mostly women, had alopecia areata, alopecia totalis or alopecia universalis.

This clonotype was counted at least ten times. One entry per CDR3 protein, called by TCRdb with MiXCR from the RACE reads. The table lists about 70,000 distinct CDR3 sequences, 8.5% of them singletons, with 3% to 4.5% in the top ten. Time point noted: patch test 2, 6 weeks after DPC sensitization. Treatment noted: therapeutic diphenylcyclopropenone sensitization with weekly scalp DPC. Staff drew blood before applying each patch test. This receptor was identified in a woman in her forties or fifties with alopecia areata. Some clones in this sample may be carry-over from other donors' samples. Sequences were derived from whole blood, sampled in connection with sensitization to the hapten diphenylcyclopropenone (DPC).

The CDR3 nucleotides are TGCGCCAGCAGCCAACCCCTCCGGGGGATTAACTATGGCTACACCTTC. Residues: CASSQPLRGINYGYTF. This sequence joins TRBV4-1 and TRBJ1-2, with a possible D match to TRBD1 (5 bases). The V gene's germline CDR1 is MGHRA and CDR2 YSYEKL. CDR3 size: 16 residues. The V end was cut by 2 bases, the J end by 1 base, with 14 bases between.